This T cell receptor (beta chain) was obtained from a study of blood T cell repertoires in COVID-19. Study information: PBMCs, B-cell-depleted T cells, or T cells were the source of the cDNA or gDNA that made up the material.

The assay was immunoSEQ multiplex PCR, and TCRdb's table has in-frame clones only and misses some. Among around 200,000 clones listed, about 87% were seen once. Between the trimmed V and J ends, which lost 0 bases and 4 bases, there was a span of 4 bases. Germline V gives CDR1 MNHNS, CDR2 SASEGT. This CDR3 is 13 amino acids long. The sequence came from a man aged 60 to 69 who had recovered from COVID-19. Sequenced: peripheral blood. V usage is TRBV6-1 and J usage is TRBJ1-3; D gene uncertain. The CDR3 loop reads CASSEAQGNTIYF. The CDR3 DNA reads TGTGCCAGCAGTGAAGCGCAGGGAAACACCATATATTTT.